This TCR beta chain was obtained from a study of T-cell memory formation after mild COVID-19. Looking at the study overall: Clustering of TCRs was largely donor specific. Broader study findings: That cross-reactive memory joined was suggested by some responding clones appearing in pre-infection memory. While clones contracting from day 15 to 85 were balanced between CD4 and CD8, later expanders leaned CD4+.

TCRdb re-derived calls from the 5' RACE reads in MiXCR, one entry per CDR3 protein. The data show 45,000 to 65,000 distinct CDR3 sequences, approximately 9% seen once. With 4 bases clipped from V and 6 bases from J, the junction kept 10 bases outside the gene matches. The CDR3 is made up of 15 amino acids. Germline-derived CDR1 and CDR2 are GTSNPN and SVGIG (reference sequence). Concerning this clonotype: Its antigen is undetermined.

This chain joins TRBV30 and TRBJ1-2, with 11 nucleotides matching TRBD1. The source material was PBMCs or a T cell subset sorted from them (not recorded which). This TCR derives from an adult woman who had mild COVID-19 (a few samples of this study predate the infection). Cell type and time point are not known. The CDR3 sequence is CAWMDRGRIRDGYTF. CDR3 DNA: TGTGCCTGGATGGACAGGGGGCGCATCAGGGATGGCTACACCTTC.